Shown below are 11 T cell receptor beta chains from a single sample sequenced in a study of cytomegalovirus exposure and HLA in healthy donors. The PCR was carried out with 60 Vbeta primers and 13 Jbeta primers. Profiling relied on immunoSEQ multiplex PCR, and the TCRdb table lists in-frame clones only, not all of them. The ten most abundant clones cover around 0.95% of a sample with 200,000 to 250,000 clones. Sequenced input: PBMCs. The receptors come from a young woman in good health and CMV-seropositive.

The rearrangement uses TRBV2 and TRBJ1-5, with TRBD1 identical over 9 bases. The CDR3 length is 14 residues. V lost 6 bases and J lost 2; bases outside the gene matches: 2. Germline CDR1 and CDR2: SNHLY and FYNNEI. CDR3 in amino acids: CASRRTGGNQPQHF. Written as DNA, the CDR3 is TGTGCCAGCAGAAGGACAGGGGGCAATCAGCCCCAGCATTTT.

The chain employs TRBV15 and TRBJ1-5, with D maybe TRBD1 (5 bases). V was shortened by 4 bases and J by 7 bases, with 17 bases between the two germline ends. Germline V gives CDR1 LNHNV, CDR2 YYDKDF (reference sequence). CDR3 length: 15 amino acids. The CDR3 region has the DNA TGTGCCACCAGCATCATAAACGGGGCGGGACAGCCCCAGCATTTT. This gives the protein CATSIINGAGQPQHF. Combining the CDR3 with reference TRBV15 and TRBJ1-5 gives the whole variable domain DAMVIQNPRYQVTQFGKPVTLSCSQTLNHNVMYWYQQKSSQAPKLLFHYYDKDFNNEADTPDNFQSRRPNTSFCFLDIRSPGLGDTAMYLCATSIINGAGQPQHFGDGTRLSIL.

The chain links TRBV10-1 to TRBJ2-3, with 11 bases matching TRBD2. Trimming at V came to 5 bases and at J to 1 base, leaving 5 bases not matched to a gene. CDR1 and CDR2 (germline): WNHNN, SYGVQD (reference sequence). CDR3 size: 16 residues. CDR3 in DNA: TGCGCCAGCAGTACTGGACTAGCGGGCCGCACAGATACGCAGTATTTT. Protein product: CASSTGLAGRTDTQYF.

The genes are TRBV4-1 and TRBJ2-5, with 7 bases identical to TRBD2. J gave up 2 bases and V 3 bases, and 12 bases lay outside the gene matches. The CDR3 runs to 17 residues. Germline assignment: CDR1 MGHRA and CDR2 YSYEKL. CDR3 DNA sequence: TGCGCCAGCAGCCAGGGCGGAGCCTTAGCGGGTCAAGAGACCCAGTACTTC. Translated, it gives CASSQGGALAGQETQYF.

The chain carries TRBV6-5 and TRBJ2-2; D possibly corresponds to TRBD1 (5 bases). This CDR3 has 12 residues. V lost 6 bases to trimming and J lost 6 bases, with 8 bases between them. CDR1 MNHEY and CDR2 SVGAGI come from the germline V gene. The CDR3 sequence: CASRVGAGELFF. Here the CDR3 DNA reads TGTGCCAGCAGAGTAGGGGCCGGGGAGCTGTTTTTT.

The rearrangement links TRBV30 to TRBJ1-2, with a tentative D call TRBD1 (6 bases). V lost 0 bases and J 3 bases, leaving 17 bases between the germline ends. Germline V gene lookup returns CDR1 GTSNPN and CDR2 SVGIG (reference sequence). The length of the CDR3 is 16 residues. The CDR3 nucleotides are TGTGCCTGGAGTGTACAGGGCACGCCTGGGGACTATGGCTACACCTTC. Translating it yields CAWSVQGTPGDYGYTF.

The CDR3 reads CASIVITDRASYEQYF. CDR3 bases: TGCGCCAGCATCGTTATTACCGACAGGGCCTCCTACGAGCAGTACTTC. V and J are TRBV23-1 and TRBJ2-7; 7 bases are a match to TRBD1. TRBV23-1 is filed as an ORF, its function uncertain. V shed 7 bases and J 0 bases; nucleotides not matched to a gene: 12. The CDR3 sequence is 16 residues long.

On this clone: The CDR3 ends on some other residue instead of the conserved phenylalanine or tryptophan, so this is likely a read error. The V gene is TRBV29-1, the J gene TRBJ2-7; tentative D call: TRBD2 (6 bases). The germline V and J ends were trimmed by 4 bases and 9 bases, with 16 bases remaining between them. This CDR3 region has 12 residues. Germline V gene data show CDR1 as SQVTM and CDR2 as ANQGSEA. The DNA for the CDR3 is TGCAGCGTTGGGGCGACTAGTTTGAGGCAGTACCTC. Encoded protein: CSVGATSLRQYL.

The chain joins TRBV6-5 to TRBJ2-1, with 11 bases aligning to TRBD2. This CDR3 is 15 amino acids long. The V and J ends lost 6 bases and 3 bases, in that order; junction bases with no gene match: 4. The germline V gene encodes CDR1 MNHEY and CDR2 SVGAGI. The CDR3 protein is CASRQGLADYNEQFF. CDR3 nucleotides: TGTGCCAGCAGGCAGGGACTAGCGGACTACAATGAGCAGTTCTTC.

The V gene is TRBV6-5, the J gene TRBJ1-2, with a tentative D call TRBD1 (5 bases). CDR3 size: 12 residues. CDR1 and CDR2 from the germline V gene are MNHEY and SVGAGI. V gave up 5 bases and J gave up 3 bases, with 7 bases separating them. In nucleotides, the CDR3 is TGTGCCAGCAGTAAAGGGGACTATGGCTACACCTTC. Encoded protein: CASSKGDYGYTF.

The chain carries TRBV5-1 and TRBJ1-4; 9 bases map to TRBD1. CDR1 SGHRS and CDR2 YFSETQ come from the germline V gene. Trimming took 2 bases from V and 8 from J; bases not matched to a gene: 10. This CDR3 has 16 residues. The CDR3 DNA is TGCGCCAGCAGCTTTCAACAGGGGGCGCCGGAGGAAAAACTGTTTTTT. It specifies CASSFQQGAPEEKLFF.